The 14 T cell receptor beta chains below all came from one sample that was sequenced in a study of PD-1 blockade in mismatch repair-deficient tumors. Sequenced by immunoSEQ multiplex PCR; TCRdb stores in-frame clones only, minus some. The repertoire holds 76,000 or so clones, with roughly 80% as singletons. The source was peripheral blood, collected 44 weeks after starting pembrolizumab. Receptors were obtained from an adult with mismatch repair-deficient cancer.

The gene calls are TRBV7-9 and TRBJ1-2; D not certain. The V end lost 5 bases, the J end lost 2 bases, and 15 bases lay between the germline ends. CDR1 is SEHNR and CDR2 is FQNEAQ in the germline V gene (reference sequence). This CDR3 is built from 15 residues. The CDR3 DNA follows: TGTGCCAGCAGCATAGAAGCGGAGATCAACTATGGCTACACCTTC. This encodes CASSIEAEINYGYTF.

Regarding this clone: Additional DNA sequences in this sample encode the identical CDR3. This chain connects TRBV7-2 to TRBJ2-7; possibly TRBD2 for D (5 bases). CDR1 is SGHTA, CDR2 FQGNSA, per germline. The CDR3 runs to 14 residues. V was trimmed by 7 bases and J by 6 bases, leaving 19 bases between them. CDR3 sequence: CASTLDTGFGEQYF. As DNA, the CDR3 is TGTGCCAGCACCCTCGATACGGGGTTCGGCGAGCAGTACTTC.

The chain has TRBV6-4 and TRBJ2-2; 8 bases line up with TRBD2. V gave up 4 bases and J gave up 2 bases; unmatched junction bases: 3. This CDR3 has 15 residues. The germline V gene has CDR1 MRHNA and CDR2 SNTAGT. The CDR3 DNA is TGTGCCAGCAGTGTATTAGCGGGAAACACCGGGGAGCTGTTTTTT. This translates into CASSVLAGNTGELFF.

V is TRBV5-5 and J is TRBJ2-1; D gene ambiguous. Germline V gives CDR1 SGHKS, CDR2 YYEKEE (reference sequence). V lost 0 bases and J lost 4, with 5 bases in between. The CDR3 is 13 residues long. The CDR3 DNA sequence: TGTGCCAGCAGCTTGGTGGCGTACAATGAGCAGTTCTTC. Its translation: CASSLVAYNEQFF.

J is TRBJ1-2 and V is TRBV27; TRBD1 matches at 11 bases. V shed 0 bases and J 8 bases; nucleotides not matched to a gene: 5. Germline loops: CDR1 MNHEY, CDR2 SMNVEV (reference sequence). The CDR3 sequence is 15 residues long. The CDR3 is CASSLSGGQGVGYTF. Written as DNA, the CDR3 is TGTGCCAGCAGTTTATCGGGGGGACAGGGGGTCGGCTACACCTTC.

This CDR3 is CASSDDSNYGYTF. In DNA form, the CDR3 reads TGTGCCAGCAGTGATGACAGTAACTATGGCTACACCTTC. The V and J genes are TRBV25-1 and TRBJ1-2; weak D call: TRBD1 (5 bases). Germline CDR1 and CDR2: MGHDK and SYGVNS. V gave up 3 bases and J gave up 1 base, with 6 bases separating them. This CDR3 spans 13 amino acids.

The chain recombines TRBV5-1 with TRBJ1-1; tentative D call: TRBD1 (5 bases). Germline CDR1 and CDR2: SGHRS and YFSETQ. There are 15 residues in the CDR3. V was shortened by 1 base and J by 0 bases, with 10 bases between the two germline ends. The CDR3 is CASSLSGPMNTEAFF. The CDR3 nucleotides are TGCGCCAGCAGCTTGTCGGGACCGATGAACACTGAAGCTTTCTTT.

The chain couples TRBV6-6 to TRBJ1-1, with D perhaps TRBD1 (6 bases). Germline CDR1 MNHNY, CDR2 SVGAGI (reference sequence). V lost 10 bases, J lost 4 bases, and 13 bases lay in between. The CDR3 runs 12 residues. The CDR3 nucleotides read TGTGCCACCGCAGGGGTGGGCACTGAAGCTTTCTTT. Protein: CATAGVGTEAFF.

The chain carries TRBV5-1 and TRBJ2-3, with D possibly called TRBD1 or TRBD2 (5 bases each). The CDR3 runs 16 residues. V was trimmed by 0 bases and J by 2 bases, leaving 13 bases between them. Germline loops: CDR1 SGHRS, CDR2 YFSETQ. The DNA for the CDR3 is TGCGCCAGCAGCTTGGGGGACCCCCACCTCACAGATACGCAGTATTTT. This encodes CASSLGDPHLTDTQYF.

The V and J genes are TRBV5-1 and TRBJ2-7; TRBD1 matches 11 bases. V was clipped by 3 bases and J by 6 bases; unmatched bases: 2. The CDR3 has 13 residues. Germline V gene lookup returns CDR1 SGHRS and CDR2 YFSETQ. The CDR3 coding sequence is TGCGCCAGCAGCTGGACAGGGGGCGGCGAGCAGTACTTC. Amino acids: CASSWTGGGEQYF.

The chain uses TRBV10-1 and TRBJ2-7, with 9 bases fitting TRBD1. The CDR3 has 13 residues. Trimming took 9 bases from V and 7 from J; bases not matched to a gene: 10. Germline CDR1 and CDR2: WNHNN and SYGVQD (reference sequence). CDR3 protein: CASGPRDREEQYF. The CDR3 DNA follows: TGCGCCAGTGGTCCAAGGGACAGGGAAGAGCAGTACTTC.

This chain's CDR3 is CASSEEGWGYTF. The DNA for the CDR3 is TGTGCCAGCAGTGAGGAAGGCTGGGGCTACACCTTC. This sequence joins TRBV2 and TRBJ1-2; D is unclear. Trimming took 3 bases from V and 8 from J, leaving 10 bases between them. Germline-derived CDR1 and CDR2 are SNHLY and FYNNEI. CDR3 length equals 12 residues.

In nucleotides, the CDR3 is TGTGCCAGCAGTGAAGGGCCAGGGCTAGTAGATACGCAGTATTTT. Translation: CASSEGPGLVDTQYF. The chain joins TRBV25-1 to TRBJ2-3; D might be TRBD1 (5 bases). The CDR3 loop spans 15 amino acids. Deletions cut 2 bases from V and 5 bases from J, with 14 bases between. Germline V gives CDR1 MGHDK, CDR2 SYGVNS.

In its sample, this clone was seen once. The rearrangement uses TRBV9 and TRBJ2-1, with 9 bases matching TRBD2. The CDR3 consists of 17 residues. V was pared by 4 bases and J by 6 bases, with 14 bases of the junction left unmatched. Germline CDR1 reads SGDLS; CDR2 reads YYNGEE. The CDR3 loop reads CASSQSGSASGANEQFF. The CDR3 bases are TGTGCCAGCAGCCAGAGTGGATCGGCTAGCGGGGCCAATGAGCAGTTCTTC.